This T cell receptor (beta chain) was sequenced during a study of T-cell reconstitution after alpha-beta-depleted transplantation in children. The study's findings and limits: The study reportedly traced alpha-beta T cells about two months after transplant to several hundred expanded graft clones.

Trimming stripped 5 bases from V and 7 bases from J, with 17 bases between. Germline V gene sequence: CDR1 SGHVS, CDR2 FNYEAQ. CDR3 length: 15 amino acids. Points on this clonotype: Its specificity is unknown.

A library of TCRbeta sequences, prepared with unique molecular identifiers, was generated. TCRdb analysed the PCR reads with MiXCR anew, one entry per CDR3 protein. This sample yields 400,000 to 450,000 distinct CDR3 sequences, of which roughly 43% are seen a single time; about 30% belongs to the top ten. The receptor was isolated from a girl aged 2-10 years with aplastic anemia, due to receive a stem cell transplant. The chain joins TRBV7-6 to TRBJ2-2; D gene uncertain. The material was PBMCs, obtained before TCRalphabeta/CD19-depleted stem cell transplant. CDR3 region: CASSPPKYGGGELFF. The CDR3 nucleotides read TGTGCCAGCAGCCCCCCAAAATACGGCGGCGGGGAGCTGTTTTTT.